A selection of T cell receptor beta chains follows, all from one sample in a study of cytomegalovirus exposure and HLA in healthy donors. Measured with immunoSEQ multiplex PCR; TCRdb has only the in-frame clones, and not every one. The sample shows 140,000 to 150,000 clones, approximately 82% of them seen only once. The sequencing sample was made of PBMCs. Receptor source: a woman aged 55 to 70 in good health and CMV-seropositive. Each CDR3 is given with its conserved first and last residue. Each record gives: clone size, V gene, D gene, J gene, CDR3 DNA, CDR3 protein. D genes are given only for firm matches. The size field is filled for only some rows; it gives once, few, many or a size class.

>-|TRBV30|TRBD2|TRBJ2-1
TGTGCCTGGAACCCGGGGGGGCGGGGATACAATGAGCAGTTCTTC
CAWNPGGRGYNEQFF
>-|TRBV28|-|TRBJ2-5
TGTGCCAGCAGATTAACGATGGGGGGTAGGGAGACCCAGTACTTC
CASRLTMGGRETQYF
>-|TRBV6-5|TRBD1|TRBJ2-5
TGTGCCAGCACTACCGGGACAGGGTTGGAGACCCAGTACTTC
CASTTGTGLETQYF
>-|TRBV7-9|-|TRBJ2-7
TGTGCCAGCAGCCCAGGGAATTACGAGCAGTACTTC
CASSPGNYEQYF
>-|TRBV6-4|-|TRBJ1-1
TGTGCCAGCAGACTAGAAGCAGGGGACACTGAAGCTTTCTTT
CASRLEAGDTEAFF
>-|TRBV2|-|TRBJ1-5
TGTGCCAGCAGCGCCGACCAGGGCGCAAGGGCCCAGCATTTT
CASSADQGARAQHF
>-|TRBV11-3|-|TRBJ1-2
TGTGCCAGCAGCCCCCCGGGAGGGCCTAACTATGGCTACACCTTC
CASSPPGGPNYGYTF
>-|TRBV2|TRBD2|TRBJ2-5
TGTGCCAGCAGGGGACTAGCGGGAGTCTATGAGACCCAGTACTTC
CASRGLAGVYETQYF
>-|TRBV13|-|TRBJ2-1
TGTGCCAGCAGCTTCCGGGGTGAGCAGTTCTTC
CASSFRGEQFF
>-|TRBV4-1|-|TRBJ2-7
TGCGCCAGCAGCCTTGAGCGGAACTCCTACGAGCAGTACTTC
CASSLERNSYEQYF
>-|TRBV19|-|TRBJ2-7
TGTGCAACGGGAACAGGGCTCACCACCTACGAGCAGTACTTC
CATGTGLTTYEQYF
>-|TRBV7-9|-|TRBJ2-3
TGTGCCAGCAGCTTATCGACTAGGAATACGCAGTATTTT
CASSLSTRNTQYF
>-|TRBV19|TRBD1|TRBJ2-5
TGTGCCAGTAGGAAGGGGACAGGGGGCATGGAGACCCAGTACTTC
CASRKGTGGMETQYF
>-|TRBV28|TRBD2|TRBJ2-5
TGTGCCAGCAGTCCGGGACTAGCGGGAACGCAAGAGACCCAGTACTTC
CASSPGLAGTQETQYF
>-|TRBV28|TRBD2|TRBJ2-5
TGTGCCAGCAGTTACGCTACGGGACTAGCGGGGGGGACCCAGTACTTC
CASSYATGLAGGTQYF
>few|TRBV2|TRBD2|TRBJ2-7
TGTGCCAGCAGTCCAGGACTAGAGTACGAGCAGTACTTC
CASSPGLEYEQYF
>-|TRBV2|-|TRBJ1-5
TGTGCCAGCAGTGATGGGGCGCGGTTTCAGCCCCAGCATTTT
CASSDGARFQPQHF
>-|TRBV7-2|TRBD2|TRBJ2-5
TGTGCCAGCAGCTCAGGCAGCGGGAAAGAGACCCAGTACTTC
CASSSGSGKETQYF
>-|TRBV6-5|TRBD2|TRBJ2-7
TGTGCCAGCAGTTACACGACTAGCGGGTACGAGCAGTACTTC
CASSYTTSGYEQYF
>-|TRBV29-1|TRBD1|TRBJ2-5
TGCAGCGTTGTGGAGCCCAACAGGGGAGAGACCCAGTACTTC
CSVVEPNRGETQYF
>-|TRBV30|-|TRBJ2-5
TGTGCCTGGAGCGCGTCAGGGGTAGAGACCCAGTACTTC
CAWSASGVETQYF
>-|TRBV7-9|-|TRBJ2-2
TGTGCCAGCACAGTCGCGGGCATAAACACCGGGGAGCTGTTTTTT
CASTVAGINTGELFF
>-|TRBV7-3|-|TRBJ2-1
TGTGCCAGCAGCTCTAACCAGCGGGTGGGGAATGAGCAGTTCTTC
CASSSNQRVGNEQFF
>-|TRBV30|-|TRBJ1-2
TGTGCCTGGTCCCCCGGACAGAAGAACTATGGCTACACCTTC
CAWSPGQKNYGYTF
>-|TRBV18|-|TRBJ2-5
TGTGCCAGCTCACTCAGGGTCGGTGGGGAGACCCAGTACTTC
CASSLRVGGETQYF
>-|TRBV7-9|-|TRBJ1-3
TGTGCCAGCAGCTCGAGAGACAGCTCTGGAAACACCATATATTTT
CASSSRDSSGNTIYF
>-|TRBV7-2|-|TRBJ2-7
TGTGCCAGCAGCTTCTCTCCTCCCTCCTACGAGCAGTACTTC
CASSFSPPSYEQYF
>-|TRBV19|-|TRBJ2-1
TGTGCCACCCATTCCGAGGATTCCTACAATGAGCAGTTCTTC
CATHSEDSYNEQFF
>-|TRBV11-2|-|TRBJ2-5
TGTGCCAGCAGCTTACACGGGGAGAGACAAGAGACCCAGTACTTC
CASSLHGERQETQYF
>-|TRBV4-1|-|TRBJ1-2
TGCGCCAGCAGCCAAGTCGCGAGGACCGGAGGTCGGGGCTACACCTTC
CASSQVARTGGRGYTF
>-|TRBV6-5|-|TRBJ2-1
TGTGCCGTAGGGTACGGAGCGGTACGCTACAATGAGCAGTTCTTC
CAVGYGAVRYNEQFF
>few|TRBV14|TRBD2|TRBJ2-7
TGTGCCAGCAGCCCGGGACTAGCGGGAGTGACATTC
CASSPGLAGVTF
>-|TRBV4-3|-|TRBJ2-3
TGCGCCATCACCGGCCCCCCACTACACACAGATACGCAGTATTTT
CAITGPPLHTDTQYF
>-|TRBV11-2|-|TRBJ1-2
TGTGCCAGCAGCTTGCCGGGTGCTGGCTATGGCTACACCTTC
CASSLPGAGYGYTF
>-|TRBV18|-|TRBJ2-5
TGTGCCAGCTCACCGGAGGAGACCCAGTACTTC
CASSPEETQYF
>-|TRBV9|-|TRBJ1-1
TGTGCCAGCAGCGTAGAGGGGGTTACTGAAGCTTTCTTT
CASSVEGVTEAFF
>-|TRBV28|TRBD1|TRBJ2-5
TGTGCCAGCAGTTCCTCAGGGGGCGCAGAGACCCAGTACTTC
CASSSSGGAETQYF
>-|TRBV4-1|-|TRBJ2-7
TGCGCCAGCAGCCCGCGCATGCGGGACGAGCAGTACTTC
CASSPRMRDEQYF
>-|TRBV2|TRBD1|TRBJ1-4
TGTGCCAGCAGGACAGGGAGAGAAAAACTGTTTTTT
CASRTGREKLFF
>-|TRBV7-2|-|TRBJ1-2
TGTGCCAGCAGCTTAAGTGCGGAAGGTTTAAATGGCTACACCTTC
CASSLSAEGLNGYTF
>few|TRBV5-1|-|TRBJ1-1
TGCGCCAGCAGCTTGGGGTGGACTGATACCACTGAAGCTTTCTTT
CASSLGWTDTTEAFF
>few|TRBV4-1|-|TRBJ2-1
TGCGCCAGCAGCCAATTTGCGGCCTCTTACAATGAGCAGTTCTTC
CASSQFAASYNEQFF
>-|TRBV7-2|-|TRBJ2-3
TGTGCCAGCAGCCCACAGGCAGATACGCAGTATTTT
CASSPQADTQYF
>-|TRBV6-6|-|TRBJ1-2
TGTGCCAGCACCAGCCCGGCCCTCGGGGATGGCTACACCTTC
CASTSPALGDGYTF